These 16 T cell receptor beta chains were sequenced from one sample in a study of identical twins. TCRdb passed the 5' RACE reads through MiXCR, listing each CDR3 protein once. The repertoire has roughly 350,000 distinct CDR3 sequences, 10% to 15% of them found once; the top ten carry 7.2%. These records were also assigned to another study, of yellow fever vaccine responses in identical twins.

The sample comprised CD8+ T cells sorted from blood. The receptors derive from a young woman in good health.

Turning to this clonotype: A single base separates this from a much larger clone, so it may be a read error. The conserved phenylalanine or tryptophan is not found at the CDR3 terminus, so this likely reflects a read error. This chain joins TRBV12-3 or TRBV12-4 and TRBJ2-3; maybe TRBD2 (6 bases). This CDR3 region has 16 residues. The V and J ends lost 6 bases and 2 bases respectively, with 18 bases between them. CDR3: CASSPLALPNTDTQYL. Written as DNA, the CDR3 is TGTGCCAGCAGCCCACTAGCCCTCCCCAACACAGATACGCAGTATCTT.

This clonotype was picked up a small number of times. The chain joins TRBV3-1 to TRBJ2-5; D tentatively reads TRBD1 or TRBD2 (5 bases each). With 3 bases removed from V and 13 bases from J, the gap between germline ends came to 12 bases. CDR3 length: 11 amino acids. From germline, CDR1 is LGHDT and CDR2 YNNKEL (reference sequence). In nucleotides, the CDR3 is TGTGCCAGCAGCCACGGGACCGCGACGTACTTC. As protein: CASSHGTATYF.

The chain has TRBV6-1 and TRBJ2-7; D is ambiguous. CDR3 length: 16 residues. V was shortened by 3 bases and J by 6 bases, with 21 bases between the two germline ends. The germline CDR1 and CDR2 sequences are MNHNS and SASEGT. The CDR3 DNA follows: TGTGCCAGCAGTGAGCGTGTCCAAGGTCAACTTATCGAGCAGTACTTC. This codes for CASSERVQGQLIEQYF.

The chain recombines TRBV18 with TRBJ2-7; maybe TRBD2 (5 bases). Trimming pared 3 bases from V and 3 bases from J, leaving 15 bases between. Germline assignment: CDR1 KGHSH and CDR2 LQKENI. The length of the CDR3 is 15 residues. The chain's CDR3 is CASSPDARELYEQYF. The CDR3, as DNA: TGTGCCAGCTCACCGGACGCGAGGGAACTCTACGAGCAGTACTTC.

The CDR3 region has the DNA TGCGCCAGCAGCTTGGAGGGGACTAGCGGCTACCAAGAGACCCAGTACTTC. As protein: CASSLEGTSGYQETQYF. V usage is TRBV5-1 and J usage is TRBJ2-5, with 11 nucleotides matching TRBD2. From germline, CDR1 is SGHRS and CDR2 YFSETQ. This CDR3 spans 17 amino acids. V lost 0 bases, J lost 0 bases, and 4 bases stayed unmatched.

The J gene is TRBJ2-7, the V gene TRBV19; 9 bases match TRBD2. Germline V gives CDR1 LNHDA, CDR2 SQIVND (reference sequence). The CDR3 covers 15 residues. V shed 2 bases, J shed 5 bases, and the junction held 7 bases outside the gene matches. CDR3 bases: TGTGCCAGTAGTATATACGCGGGAGGGTTGAACGAGCAGTACTTC. Translating it yields CASSIYAGGLNEQYF. Variable domain in full (rest from reference TRBV19 and TRBJ2-7): DGGITQSPKYLFRKEGQNVTLSCEQNLNHDAMYWYRQDPGQGLRLIYYSQIVNDFQKGDIAEGYSVSREKKESFPLTVTSAQKNPTAFYLCASSIYAGGLNEQYFGPGTRLTVT.

The chain joins TRBV21-1 to TRBJ2-7; TRBD1 reflects the table's D call only, with no check against the DNA. TRBV21-1 counts as a pseudogene. The CDR3 sequence is 12 residues long. CDR3 bases: TGTGCCAGCACCCTCGACAGCTACGAGCAGTACTTC. Its protein product is CASTLDSYEQYF.

The chain combines TRBV4-1 with TRBJ2-3; D is ambiguous. The germline gives CDR1 MGHRA, CDR2 YSYEKL. CDR3 length equals 16 residues. Deletions cut 4 bases from V and 3 bases from J, with 17 bases between. Written as DNA, the CDR3 is TGCGCCAGCAGCCCCACGTCCGGTCCCCAAACAGATACGCAGTATTTT. Its translation: CASSPTSGPQTDTQYF.

This chain uses TRBV2 with TRBJ1-6, with D unresolved. From germline, CDR1 is SNHLY and CDR2 FYNNEI. There are 16 residues in the CDR3. V dropped 2 bases and J dropped 8 bases, with 16 bases sitting between them. The CDR3 DNA reads TGTGCCAGCAGTGAATACGTAGGGAGAATTGATTCACCCCTCCACTTT. It codes for CASSEYVGRIDSPLHF.

This sequence joins TRBV10-3 and TRBJ2-7; TRBD2 agrees at 11 bases. CDR3 length: 17 amino acids. The germline V gene has CDR1 ENHRY and CDR2 SYGVKD. V trimming: 10 bases; J trimming: 4 bases; junction bases outside the gene matches: 18. The CDR3 coding sequence is TGTGCCACCCAAGAACCGTCTAGCGGGAGGAGCGGTTACGAGCAGTACTTC. As protein: CATQEPSSGRSGYEQYF.

This clonotype has at least ten counts. The V gene is TRBV25-1, the J gene TRBJ2-3, with D unresolved. The germline V gene encodes CDR1 MGHDK and CDR2 SYGVNS. Trimming cost V 0 bases and J 4 bases, with 11 bases left between them. CDR3 length: 15 residues. CDR3 amino acids: CASSEYKELPDTQYF. CDR3 sequence (DNA): TGTGCCAGCAGTGAATATAAGGAGTTGCCAGATACGCAGTATTTT.

Ten or more counts support this clonotype. V gene TRBV24-1 combines with J gene TRBJ2-1; tentatively, D is TRBD2 (5 bases). Germline CDR1 and CDR2: KGHDR and SFDVKD. CDR3 length: 14 amino acids. The V and J ends lost 5 bases and 0 bases respectively, with 7 bases between them. The CDR3 loop is CATSVGSSYNEQFF. The CDR3 nucleotides read TGTGCCACCAGTGTAGGGAGCTCCTACAATGAGCAGTTCTTC.

This clonotype was seen repeatedly, ten times or more. The rearrangement uses TRBV25-1 and TRBJ1-2, with D perhaps matching TRBD1 (5 bases). The CDR3 loop spans 11 amino acids. In germline, CDR1 is MGHDK, CDR2 SYGVNS. Trimming shortened V by 9 bases and J by 14 bases, and 19 bases separated the two germline ends. CDR3 bases: TGTGCCAGTACAACCCGGGACCGCCTGACCTTC. Residues: CASTTRDRLTF.

This clonotype appeared a few times. The gene calls are TRBV6-1 and TRBJ2-7; D not certain. The germline V gene has CDR1 MNHNS and CDR2 SASEGT. Trimming removed 6 bases from V and 5 bases from J, with 17 bases in between. There are 14 residues in the CDR3. The CDR3 sequence: CASSLDRLSDEQYF. CDR3 nucleotides: TGTGCCAGCAGCCTCGACCGGTTGTCGGACGAGCAGTACTTC.

As DNA, the CDR3 is TGTGCCAGTAGTCCGGGACAGGTCTCCTCTGGGGCCAACGTCCTGACTTTC. Protein product: CASSPGQVSSGANVLTF. The gene calls are TRBV19 and TRBJ2-6; 8 bases are a match to TRBD1. The CDR3 sequence is 17 residues long. V lost 5 bases to trimming and J lost 0 bases; unmatched junction nucleotides: 6. Germline V lookup: CDR1 LNHDA, CDR2 SQIVND (reference sequence).

The chain recombines TRBV28 with TRBJ1-1; D call uncertain. There are 11 residues in the CDR3. Looked up from germline, CDR1 is MDHEN and CDR2 is SYDVKM. The V end lost 8 bases, the J end lost 5 bases, and 9 bases lay between the germline ends. The CDR3 sequence is CASHRRTEAFF. The CDR3 nucleotides are TGTGCCAGCCACAGAAGAACTGAAGCTTTCTTT.